The 19 T cell receptor beta chains listed next were all sequenced from one sample in a study of monozygotic twins with inflammatory bowel disease. From its re-call of the 5' RACE reads, TCRdb lists each CDR3 protein once, without DNA. In all, the sample yields some 89,000 distinct CDR3 sequences. The sequencing sample was made of blood. The source of these receptors is a human donor with ulcerative colitis or Crohn's disease, or a healthy co-twin of an affected twin (not recorded which).

This sequence joins TRBV13 and TRBJ2-3; TCRdb selects TRBD1, and the lack of DNA leaves this call unchecked. Germline V CDR1 and CDR2: PRHDT, FYEKMQ (reference sequence). CDR3 length: 13 residues. The CDR3 sequence: CASSSDRADTQYF.

The CDR3 here is CASSQVNRRGTEAFF. V is TRBV4-1 and J is TRBJ1-1. This CDR3 region has 15 residues. CDR1 and CDR2 (germline): MGHRA, YSYEKL.

V gene TRBV7-6 combines with J gene TRBJ2-1; without DNA, the TCRdb call of TRBD1 cannot be checked. The CDR3 contains 17 residues. Per the germline V gene, CDR1 is SGHVS and CDR2 is FNYEAQ. Here the CDR3 reads CASRPGQPFSSYNEQFF.

V is TRBV6-5 and J is TRBJ2-1; no DNA is available, so the TRBD1 call from TCRdb remains unchecked. The CDR3 has 18 residues. The germline gives CDR1 MNHEY, CDR2 SVGAGI. The CDR3 sequence: CASSSDRRIPYSYNEQFF.

The V and J genes are TRBV5-1 and TRBJ2-2. This CDR3 contains 14 residues. Germline CDR1 is SGHRS and CDR2 is YFSETQ. This CDR3 reads CASSGQTNTGELFF.

The chain has TRBV5-5 and TRBJ1-1; TCRdb returns TRBD1, unconfirmable since there is no DNA. Germline V lookup: CDR1 SGHKS, CDR2 YYEKEE (reference sequence). This CDR3 has 12 residues. CDR3 in amino acids: CASSSLPGEAFF.

The V and J genes are TRBV6-5 and TRBJ1-2; TCRdb's D call of TRBD1 is untestable without DNA. CDR3 length equals 16 residues. Per germline, CDR1 MNHEY and CDR2 SVGAGI. CDR3 amino acids: CASSYSAHTGGYGYTF.

The V and J genes are TRBV7-9 and TRBJ2-2. The CDR3 is 16 residues long. Germline V gene data show CDR1 as SEHNR and CDR2 as FQNEAQ (reference sequence). The CDR3 region is CASSTRTAQNTGELFF.

The CDR3 region is CASSLDREDGYTF. The genes are TRBV18 and TRBJ1-2; TCRdb gives TRBD1 as the D gene, but with no DNA this cannot be confirmed. CDR1 and CDR2 (germline): KGHSH, LQKENI. The CDR3 sequence is 13 residues long.

The chain links TRBV5-6 to TRBJ1-5. CDR1 and CDR2 from the germline V gene are SGHDT and YYEEEE. This CDR3 spans 13 amino acids. The CDR3 here is CASSLDRNQPQHF.

The genes are TRBV11-2 and TRBJ2-1; TCRdb outputs TRBD1, but without DNA this stays unchecked. CDR1 is SGHAT and CDR2 is FQNNGV in the germline V gene. There are 15 residues in the CDR3. The CDR3 loop reads CASSLVPGQNNEQFF.

The V call is TRBV5-6, the J call TRBJ1-3. Germline-derived CDR1 and CDR2 are SGHDT and YYEEEE. The CDR3 consists of 12 residues. The chain's CDR3 is CASSLMGNTIYF.

The chain recombines TRBV14 with TRBJ2-2; with no DNA, the TCRdb D assignment of TRBD1 cannot be verified. The length of the CDR3 is 15 residues. Germline CDR1 reads SGHDN; CDR2 reads FVKESK. CDR3 amino acids: CASSPPGAGTGELFF.

V gene TRBV5-1 combines with J gene TRBJ1-1. Germline V gene lookup returns CDR1 SGHRS and CDR2 YFSETQ. CDR3 size: 14 residues. CDR3 amino acids: CASHRARVGTEAFF. The whole variable domain, filled in from reference TRBV5-1 and TRBJ1-1, reads KAGVTQTPRYLIKTRGQQVTLSCSPISGHRSVSWYQQTPGQGLQFLFEYFSETQRNKGNFPGRFSGRQFSNSRSEMNVSTLELGDSALYLCASHRARVGTEAFFGQGTRLTVV.

This chain uses TRBV18 with TRBJ1-5; TCRdb calls TRBD1, which cannot be checked without DNA. CDR1 and CDR2 from the germline V gene are KGHSH and LQKENI. This CDR3 is 16 amino acids long. The CDR3 loop is CASSPAGTGVGQPQHF.

The chain has TRBV20-1 and TRBJ1-6; checking the TCRdb D call of TRBD1 is not possible without DNA. CDR3 size: 13 residues. Germline V gene sequence: CDR1 DFQATT, CDR2 SNEGSKA (reference sequence). The CDR3 sequence: CSASDRENSPLHF.

V and J are TRBV29-1 and TRBJ2-3; TCRdb's D call, TRBD1, is unchecked because there is no DNA. The CDR3 extends over 15 amino acids. CDR1 is SQVTM and CDR2 is ANQGSEA in the germline V gene. CDR3 sequence reads: CSVVSDRGRRDTQYF.

The J gene is TRBJ1-1, the V gene TRBV5-5; with no DNA, the TCRdb D assignment of TRBD1 cannot be verified. The CDR3 totals 14 residues. CDR1 and CDR2 from the germline V gene are SGHKS and YYEKEE (reference sequence). CDR3 protein: CASSPPGGVTEAFF.

This chain connects TRBV11-1 to TRBJ2-7; TCRdb names TRBD1, which stays unverified in the absence of DNA. The V gene's germline CDR1 is SGHAT and CDR2 FQDESV (reference sequence). The CDR3 is 15 residues long. Here the CDR3 reads CASSLVLGRGYEQYF.